One sample yielded the 25 T cell receptor beta chains listed below, sequenced in a study of blood T cell repertoires in COVID-19. Sequenced by immunoSEQ multiplex PCR; TCRdb stores in-frame clones only, minus some. The sample shows 200,000 to 300,000 clones, around 90% of them seen only once. Specimen: peripheral blood. All receptors come from a man aged 30 to 45 with COVID-19, enrolled during active disease.

The chain uses TRBV3-1 (or the pseudogene TRBV3-2) and TRBJ2-7, with a possible D match to TRBD2 (6 bases). This CDR3 is built from 15 residues. Per germline, CDR1 LGHDT and CDR2 YNNKEL (reference sequence). Trimming took off 4 bases at V and 5 bases at J, with 18 bases between the two ends. The chain's CDR3 is CASSPRVGGTNEQYF. CDR3 bases: TGTGCCAGCAGCCCCCGTGTGGGGGGTACTAACGAGCAGTACTTC.

The chain has TRBV6-5 and TRBJ1-1, with unresolved D. V was shortened by 8 bases and J by 4 bases, with 14 bases between the two germline ends. This CDR3 contains 13 residues. Germline V gives CDR1 MNHEY, CDR2 SVGAGI. The CDR3 DNA follows: TGTGCCAGCGCGCGAGCTTCGGGCACTGAAGCTTTCTTT. Amino acids: CASARASGTEAFF.

This rearrangement joins TRBV9 to TRBJ2-5; tentatively, D is TRBD1 (6 bases). This CDR3 region has 16 residues. Germline V gene data show CDR1 as SGDLS and CDR2 as YYNGEE. The ends were cut back, 0 bases at V and 4 bases at J, with 16 bases in the middle. The CDR3, as DNA: TGTGCCAGCAGCGTAGTCGGGACACCACATCCAGAGACCCAGTACTTC. Translating gives CASSVVGTPHPETQYF.

The V and J genes are TRBV30 and TRBJ1-1; the D is unclear. CDR1 is GTSNPN and CDR2 is SVGIG in the germline V gene (reference sequence). The V end was cut by 1 base, the J end by 6 bases, with 15 bases between. The CDR3 sequence is 14 residues long. The CDR3 spells CAWSDGHPGAEAFF. The CDR3 coding sequence is TGTGCCTGGAGTGATGGGCACCCCGGCGCTGAAGCTTTCTTT.

This clone occurred a few times. The chain recombines TRBV7-9 with TRBJ1-2, with 7 bases identical to TRBD1. The CDR3 has 15 residues. Germline CDR1 is SEHNR and CDR2 is FQNEAQ (reference sequence). V lost 5 bases, J lost 8 bases, and 14 bases stayed unmatched. Here the CDR3 DNA reads TGTGCCAGCAGCCCACCCTTCAGACAGGGTGAGGGCTACACCTTC. Encoded protein: CASSPPFRQGEGYTF.

This rearrangement joins TRBV9 to TRBJ1-3; maybe TRBD1 (6 bases). The germline CDR1 and CDR2 sequences are SGDLS and YYNGEE. The CDR3 has 16 residues. V was pared by 0 bases and J by 4 bases, with 14 bases between. Here the CDR3 DNA reads TGTGCCAGCAGCGTAGAGGTAGGGGGTACCGGAAACACCATATATTTT. It is translated as CASSVEVGGTGNTIYF.

V and J are TRBV18 and TRBJ1-2; 10 nucleotides agree with TRBD1. After removal of 0 bases from V and 6 bases from J, the junction contained 4 bases not matched to a gene. Germline CDR1 KGHSH, CDR2 LQKENI. The CDR3 runs to 15 residues. This CDR3 is CASSPPGTGVDGYTF. CDR3 DNA: TGTGCCAGCTCACCACCGGGGACAGGGGTTGATGGCTACACCTTC.

This chain uses TRBV3-1 (or the pseudogene TRBV3-2) with TRBJ1-3, with 8 bases aligning to TRBD1. CDR3 length: 17 amino acids. V gave up 7 bases and J gave up 2 bases; unmatched junction bases: 13. Germline CDR1 LGHDT, CDR2 YNNKEL (reference sequence). CDR3 in amino acids: CASKTGTGFSPGNTIYF. CDR3 bases: TGTGCCAGCAAGACCGGGACAGGCTTCTCTCCTGGAAACACCATATATTTT.

V and J are TRBV6-4 and TRBJ2-1; 9 bases are a match to TRBD2. Germline assignment: CDR1 MRHNA and CDR2 SNTAGT. V lost 3 bases to trimming and J lost 4 bases; unmatched junction nucleotides: 7. The CDR3 length is 16 residues. This chain's CDR3 is CASSETPTSGYNEQFF. CDR3 coding DNA: TGTGCCAGCAGTGAAACTCCGACTAGCGGTTACAATGAGCAGTTCTTC.

V gene TRBV19 combines with J gene TRBJ1-2; D gene ambiguous. Trimming cost V 5 bases and J 2 bases, with 12 bases left between them. The CDR3 length is 14 residues. CDR1 is LNHDA, CDR2 SQIVND, per germline (reference sequence). The CDR3 bases are TGTGCCAGTAGTTACCGAGGGCGAAACTATGGCTACACCTTC. Residues: CASSYRGRNYGYTF. The variable domain in full, completed from reference TRBV19 and TRBJ1-2, reads DGGITQSPKYLFRKEGQNVTLSCEQNLNHDAMYWYRQDPGQGLRLIYYSQIVNDFQKGDIAEGYSVSREKKESFPLTVTSAQKNPTAFYLCASSYRGRNYGYTFGSGTRLTVV.

V and J are TRBV15 and TRBJ1-5, with D maybe TRBD1 (6 bases). Germline CDR1 LNHNV, CDR2 YYDKDF (reference sequence). The CDR3 spans 16 residues. V was pared by 4 bases and J by 0 bases, with 13 bases between. This CDR3 is CATSKGGGNSNQPQHF. CDR3 sequence (DNA): TGTGCCACCAGCAAGGGGGGGGGTAATAGCAATCAGCCCCAGCATTTT.

The chain has TRBV5-4 and TRBJ2-7; D gene unclear. This CDR3 spans 14 amino acids. From germline, CDR1 is SGHNT and CDR2 YYREEE (reference sequence). V lost 3 bases and J 6 bases, leaving 16 bases between the germline ends. CDR3 region: CASSSSPLSGEQYF. The CDR3 DNA sequence: TGTGCCAGCAGCTCCTCCCCACTCTCGGGCGAGCAGTACTTC.

The rearrangement links TRBV7-2 to TRBJ1-3; D is perhaps TRBD1 (5 bases). The CDR3 has 14 amino acids. Germline V CDR1 and CDR2: SGHTA, FQGNSA. V lost 5 bases to trimming and J lost 0 bases, with 8 bases between them. The CDR3: CASSKDSSGNTIYF. The CDR3 coding sequence is TGTGCCAGCAGCAAAGACAGCTCTGGAAACACCATATATTTT.

J is TRBJ1-1 and V is TRBV18; D is possibly TRBD1 (6 bases). Per germline, CDR1 KGHSH and CDR2 LQKENI. The CDR3 is 14 amino acids. Trimming left V 3 bases short and J 6 bases short, with 14 bases between. The CDR3 sequence is CASSPATGSAEAFF. The CDR3 nucleotides are TGTGCCAGCTCACCTGCCACAGGGTCGGCTGAAGCTTTCTTT.

The chain recombines TRBV19 with TRBJ1-5, with TRBD1 identical over 10 bases. Trimming cost V 4 bases and J 9 bases; bases outside gene matches: 6. Per the germline V gene, CDR1 is LNHDA and CDR2 is SQIVND (reference sequence). CDR3 length: 14 residues. CDR3 coding DNA: TGTGCCAGTAGTAGGACAGGGGGGGTCTCGCCCCAGCATTTT. This gives the protein CASSRTGGVSPQHF.

V and J are TRBV7-6 and TRBJ2-5, with D perhaps TRBD1 (6 bases). V was cut by 5 bases and J by 2 bases, with 15 bases left in between. Germline V gives CDR1 SGHVS, CDR2 FNYEAQ. The CDR3 is made up of 15 amino acids. The CDR3 region has the DNA TGTGCCAGCAGCACTAGGGGGATACGACAAGAGACCCAGTACTTC. Its translation: CASSTRGIRQETQYF. Drawing the rest from reference TRBV7-6 and TRBJ2-5, the complete variable domain is GAGVSQSPRYKVTKRGQDVALRCDPISGHVSLYWYRQALGQGPEFLTYFNYEAQQDKSGLPNDRFSAERPEGSISTLTIQRTEQRDSAMYRCASSTRGIRQETQYFGPGTRLLVL.

This chain joins TRBV3-1 (or the pseudogene TRBV3-2) and TRBJ2-5; TRBD1 is a possible D gene (5 bases). Trimming pared 4 bases from V and 1 base from J, leaving 7 bases between. Germline assignment: CDR1 LGHDT and CDR2 YNNKEL (reference sequence). The CDR3 has 13 residues. CDR3 loop: CASSPDSQETQYF. The CDR3 DNA reads as TGTGCCAGCAGCCCCGACAGCCAAGAGACCCAGTACTTC.

This clone was observed once. The chain carries TRBV19 and TRBJ2-1; D might be TRBD1 (6 bases). The CDR3 extends over 15 amino acids. Trimming pared 8 bases from V and 0 bases from J, leaving 14 bases between. Per the germline V gene, CDR1 is LNHDA and CDR2 is SQIVND (reference sequence). The CDR3 sequence: CASHHTGSSYNEQFF. The CDR3 DNA reads as TGTGCCAGTCACCATACAGGGAGCTCCTACAATGAGCAGTTCTTC.

The V gene is TRBV11-2, the J gene TRBJ2-5; 8 bases are a match to TRBD1. The V and J ends lost 5 bases and 4 bases, in that order; junction bases with no gene match: 12. CDR1 SGHAT and CDR2 FQNNGV come from the germline V gene. The CDR3 sequence is 16 residues long. The CDR3 nucleotides read TGTGCCAGCAGCGCTTTCGCAGGGGGCGAGGGAGAGACCCAGTACTTC. As protein: CASSAFAGGEGETQYF.

V and J are TRBV3-1 (or the pseudogene TRBV3-2) and TRBJ1-6; no definite D call. Germline loops: CDR1 LGHDT, CDR2 YNNKEL (reference sequence). V lost 4 bases and J lost 2, with 6 bases in between. This CDR3 spans 14 amino acids. The CDR3 nucleotides read TGTGCCAGCAGCCTTCCCGCCTATAATTCACCCCTCCACTTT. Translation gives CASSLPAYNSPLHF.

The V and J genes are TRBV19 and TRBJ1-1; a possible D gene is TRBD1 (6 bases). V gave up 5 bases and J gave up 1 base, with 14 bases separating them. The length of the CDR3 is 15 residues. From germline, CDR1 is LNHDA and CDR2 SQIVND (reference sequence). CDR3 protein: CASSSWGHPNTEAFF. DNA of the CDR3: TGTGCCAGTAGTTCCTGGGGACACCCGAACACTGAAGCTTTCTTT. Full variable domain (missing parts from reference TRBV19 and TRBJ1-1): DGGITQSPKYLFRKEGQNVTLSCEQNLNHDAMYWYRQDPGQGLRLIYYSQIVNDFQKGDIAEGYSVSREKKESFPLTVTSAQKNPTAFYLCASSSWGHPNTEAFFGQGTRLTVV.

The chain is built from TRBV7-9 and TRBJ2-2; 7 nucleotides agree with TRBD1. Per germline, CDR1 SEHNR and CDR2 FQNEAQ (reference sequence). The CDR3 totals 14 residues. Unmatched junction bases numbered 4, after V lost 6 bases and J lost 3 bases. This CDR3 is CASRQTGYTGELFF. Here the CDR3 DNA reads TGTGCCAGCAGGCAGACAGGGTACACCGGGGAGCTGTTTTTT.

The sample holds one count of this clone. The chain uses TRBV12-3 or TRBV12-4 and TRBJ1-1, with unresolved D. CDR3 length: 13 amino acids. Trimming took off 3 bases at V and 4 bases at J, with 9 bases between the two ends. The CDR3 sequence is CASSFGEATEAFF. In DNA, the CDR3 is TGTGCCAGCAGTTTCGGTGAAGCCACTGAAGCTTTCTTT.

The rearrangement joins TRBV13 to TRBJ1-6; possibly TRBD1 for D (6 bases). V was shortened by 0 bases and J by 9 bases, with 24 bases between the two germline ends. The CDR3 totals 19 residues. The V gene's germline CDR1 is PRHDT and CDR2 FYEKMQ (reference sequence). CDR3 nucleotide sequence: TGTGCCAGCAGCTTAGGCAGCGTAGGGGGACGCCCTCTTCGTTCACCCCTCCACTTT. Protein sequence: CASSLGSVGGRPLRSPLHF.

The chain uses TRBV3-1 (or the pseudogene TRBV3-2) and TRBJ1-5; 10 bases agree with TRBD1. V lost 2 bases, J lost 2 bases, and 9 bases stayed unmatched. This CDR3 spans 18 amino acids. The V gene's germline CDR1 is LGHDT and CDR2 YNNKEL (reference sequence). CDR3 in amino acids: CASSQHPGTGEGNQPQHF. For the CDR3, the DNA is TGTGCCAGCAGCCAACACCCCGGGACAGGGGAGGGCAATCAGCCCCAGCATTTT.